The clone carrying this TCR beta chain was observed a handful of times. Its antigen is currently unknown. The data stem from a study of T cell repertoires in cytomegalovirus infection. CDR3 size: 13 residues. V lost 0 bases, J lost 8 bases, and 10 bases lay in between. CDR1 is LGHNA and CDR2 is YSLEER in the germline V gene. One entry per CDR3 protein results from TCRdb running MiXCR on the reads. Counted here are some 940,000 distinct CDR3 sequences, roughly 30% occurring once; the ten biggest clones make up 11% to 15%. The chain uses TRBV4-3 and TRBJ1-2; D gene ambiguous. The material sequenced was cultured CD8+ T cells from PBMCs, taken from culture after CMV antigen stimulation. This TCR was sampled from a human donor in good health (CMV status not recorded). Some clones in this sample may be carry-over from other donors' samples. In DNA, the CDR3 is TGCGCCAGCAGCCAAGACGGGCAGGAAGGCTACACCTTC. This gives the protein CASSQDGQEGYTF.